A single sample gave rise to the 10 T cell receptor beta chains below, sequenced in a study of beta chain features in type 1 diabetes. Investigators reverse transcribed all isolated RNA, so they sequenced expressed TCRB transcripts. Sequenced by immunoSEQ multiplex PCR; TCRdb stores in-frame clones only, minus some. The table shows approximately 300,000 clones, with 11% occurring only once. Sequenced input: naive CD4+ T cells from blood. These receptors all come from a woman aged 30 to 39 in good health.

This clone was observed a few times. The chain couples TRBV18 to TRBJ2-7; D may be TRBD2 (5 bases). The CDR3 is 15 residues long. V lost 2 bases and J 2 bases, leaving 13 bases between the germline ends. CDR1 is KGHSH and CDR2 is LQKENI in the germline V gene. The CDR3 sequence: CASSPGLAFTYEQYF. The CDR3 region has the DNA TGTGCCAGCTCACCAGGGCTAGCCTTCACCTACGAGCAGTACTTC.

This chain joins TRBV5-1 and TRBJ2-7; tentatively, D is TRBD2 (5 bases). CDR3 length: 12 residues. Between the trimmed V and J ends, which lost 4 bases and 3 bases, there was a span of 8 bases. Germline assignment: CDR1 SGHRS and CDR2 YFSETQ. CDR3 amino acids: CASSQEGYEQYF. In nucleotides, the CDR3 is TGCGCCAGCAGCCAAGAGGGCTACGAGCAGTACTTC.

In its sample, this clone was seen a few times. The CDR3 nucleotides are TGCGCCAGCCGCCGGGGACTAGCGGGGGAAAATGAGCAGTTCTTC. As protein: CASRRGLAGENEQFF. V gene TRBV5-1 combines with J gene TRBJ2-1, with TRBD2 matching over 14 bases. Germline V gives CDR1 SGHRS, CDR2 YFSETQ. This CDR3 has 15 residues. V lost 7 bases and J lost 7; bases outside the gene matches: 7.

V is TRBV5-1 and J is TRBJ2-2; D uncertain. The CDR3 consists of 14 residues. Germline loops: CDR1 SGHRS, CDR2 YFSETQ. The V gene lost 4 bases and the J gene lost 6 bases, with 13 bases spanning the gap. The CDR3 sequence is CASSAALEPGELFF. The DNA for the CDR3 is TGCGCCAGCAGCGCGGCGCTCGAGCCCGGGGAGCTGTTTTTT.

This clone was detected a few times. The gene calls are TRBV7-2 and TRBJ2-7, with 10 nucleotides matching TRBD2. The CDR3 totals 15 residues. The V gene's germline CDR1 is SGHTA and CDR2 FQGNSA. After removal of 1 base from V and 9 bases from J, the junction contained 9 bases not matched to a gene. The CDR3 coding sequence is TGTGCCAGCAGCTTAGGCGGGCTAGCGGGAGAAGTGCAGTACTTC. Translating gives CASSLGGLAGEVQYF.

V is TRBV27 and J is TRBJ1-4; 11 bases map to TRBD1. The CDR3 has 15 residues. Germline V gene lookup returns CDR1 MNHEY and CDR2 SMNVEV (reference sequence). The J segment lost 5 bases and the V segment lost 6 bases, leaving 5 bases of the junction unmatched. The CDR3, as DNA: TGTGCCAGCAGCCCCAGGACAGGGGGCAATGAAAAACTGTTTTTT. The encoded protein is CASSPRTGGNEKLFF.

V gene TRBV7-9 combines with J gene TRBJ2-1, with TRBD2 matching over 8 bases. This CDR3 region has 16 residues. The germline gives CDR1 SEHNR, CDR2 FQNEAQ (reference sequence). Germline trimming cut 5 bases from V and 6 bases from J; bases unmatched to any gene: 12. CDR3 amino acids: CASSLQREGRGNEQFF. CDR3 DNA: TGTGCCAGCAGCCTACAACGGGAGGGCCGGGGCAATGAGCAGTTCTTC.

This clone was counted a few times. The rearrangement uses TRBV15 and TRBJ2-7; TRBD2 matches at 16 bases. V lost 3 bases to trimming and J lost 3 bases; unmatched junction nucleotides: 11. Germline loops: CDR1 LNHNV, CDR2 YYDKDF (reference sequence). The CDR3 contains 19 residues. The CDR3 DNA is TGTGCCACCAGCAGTGGGGGGACTAGCGGGAGGGCCCTGGGCTACGAGCAGTACTTC. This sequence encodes CATSSGGTSGRALGYEQYF.

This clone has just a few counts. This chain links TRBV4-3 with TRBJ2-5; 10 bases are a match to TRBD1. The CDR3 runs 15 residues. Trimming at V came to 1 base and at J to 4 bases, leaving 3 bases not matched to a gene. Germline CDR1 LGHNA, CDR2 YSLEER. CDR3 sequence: CASSQGTGGIETQYF. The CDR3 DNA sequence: TGCGCCAGCAGCCAAGGGACAGGGGGTATAGAGACCCAGTACTTC.

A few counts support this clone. CDR3 sequence reads: CAWRRNRGAYEQYF. CDR3 coding DNA: TGTGCCTGGAGAAGGAACAGGGGGGCCTACGAGCAGTACTTC. The chain carries TRBV30 and TRBJ2-7; 8 bases are shared with TRBD1. The V gene end was trimmed by 3 bases and the J gene end by 2 bases; junction bases not matched to a gene: 6. The germline gives CDR1 GTSNPN, CDR2 SVGIG (reference sequence). The CDR3 spans 14 residues.